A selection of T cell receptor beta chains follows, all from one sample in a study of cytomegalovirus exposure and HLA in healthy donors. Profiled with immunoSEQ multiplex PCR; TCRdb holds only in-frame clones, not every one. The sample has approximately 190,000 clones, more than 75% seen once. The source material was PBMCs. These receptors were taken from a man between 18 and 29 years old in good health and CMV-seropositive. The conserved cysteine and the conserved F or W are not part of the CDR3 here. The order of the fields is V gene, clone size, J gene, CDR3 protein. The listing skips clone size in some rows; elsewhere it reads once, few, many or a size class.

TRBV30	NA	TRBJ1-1	AGQAKNTEAF
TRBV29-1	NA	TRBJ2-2	SALGGSGGELF
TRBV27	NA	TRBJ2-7	ASTWTGRGAYEQY
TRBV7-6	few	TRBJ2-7	ASSSRVAGQSYEQY
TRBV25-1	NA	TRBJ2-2	ASTPRDTGELF
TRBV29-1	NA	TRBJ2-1	SLRTSGEQF
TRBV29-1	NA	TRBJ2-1	SVEGTSGSLKGRF
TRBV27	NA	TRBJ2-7	ASSPGTGDYYEQY
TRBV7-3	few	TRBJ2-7	ASSTGQGMDEQY
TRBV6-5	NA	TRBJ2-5	ASSYSPGVVETQY